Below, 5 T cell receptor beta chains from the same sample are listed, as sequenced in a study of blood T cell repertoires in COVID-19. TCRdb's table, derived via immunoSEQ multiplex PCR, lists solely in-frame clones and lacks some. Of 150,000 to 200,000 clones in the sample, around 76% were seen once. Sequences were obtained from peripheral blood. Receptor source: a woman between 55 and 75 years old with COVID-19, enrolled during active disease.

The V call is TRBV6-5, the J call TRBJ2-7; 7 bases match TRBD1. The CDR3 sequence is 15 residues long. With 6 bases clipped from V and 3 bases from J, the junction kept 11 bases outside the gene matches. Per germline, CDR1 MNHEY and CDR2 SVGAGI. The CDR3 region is CASRSSSGQSYEQYF. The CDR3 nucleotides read TGTGCCAGCAGGTCTTCCTCGGGACAGAGCTACGAGCAGTACTTC.

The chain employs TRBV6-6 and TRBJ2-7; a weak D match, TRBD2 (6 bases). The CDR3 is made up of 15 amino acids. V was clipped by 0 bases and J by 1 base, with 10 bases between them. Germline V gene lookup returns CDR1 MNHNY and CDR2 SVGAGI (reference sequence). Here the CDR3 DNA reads TGTGCCAGCAGTTACTCAGCGGGTGCTTCCTACGAGCAGTACTTC. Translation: CASSYSAGASYEQYF.

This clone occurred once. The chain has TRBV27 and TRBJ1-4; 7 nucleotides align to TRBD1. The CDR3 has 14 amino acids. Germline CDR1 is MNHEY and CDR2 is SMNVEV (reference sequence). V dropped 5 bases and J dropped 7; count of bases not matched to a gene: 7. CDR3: CASSNRGRFEKLFF. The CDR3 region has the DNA TGTGCCAGCAGTAACAGGGGAAGGTTTGAAAAACTGTTTTTT.

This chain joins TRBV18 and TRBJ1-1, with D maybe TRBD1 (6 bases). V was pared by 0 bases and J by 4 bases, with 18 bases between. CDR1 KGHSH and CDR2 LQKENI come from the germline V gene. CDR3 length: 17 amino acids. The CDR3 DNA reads TGTGCCAGCTCACCACCCAGCAGGGGCGCCGTGGGCACTGAAGCTTTCTTT. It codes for CASSPPSRGAVGTEAFF.

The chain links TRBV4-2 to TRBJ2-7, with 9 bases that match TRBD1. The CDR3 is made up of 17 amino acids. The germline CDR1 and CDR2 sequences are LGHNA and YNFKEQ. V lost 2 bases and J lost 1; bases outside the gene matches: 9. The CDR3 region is CASSQPLRTGASYEQYF. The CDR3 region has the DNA TGTGCCAGCAGCCAACCTTTACGGACAGGGGCGTCCTACGAGCAGTACTTC.